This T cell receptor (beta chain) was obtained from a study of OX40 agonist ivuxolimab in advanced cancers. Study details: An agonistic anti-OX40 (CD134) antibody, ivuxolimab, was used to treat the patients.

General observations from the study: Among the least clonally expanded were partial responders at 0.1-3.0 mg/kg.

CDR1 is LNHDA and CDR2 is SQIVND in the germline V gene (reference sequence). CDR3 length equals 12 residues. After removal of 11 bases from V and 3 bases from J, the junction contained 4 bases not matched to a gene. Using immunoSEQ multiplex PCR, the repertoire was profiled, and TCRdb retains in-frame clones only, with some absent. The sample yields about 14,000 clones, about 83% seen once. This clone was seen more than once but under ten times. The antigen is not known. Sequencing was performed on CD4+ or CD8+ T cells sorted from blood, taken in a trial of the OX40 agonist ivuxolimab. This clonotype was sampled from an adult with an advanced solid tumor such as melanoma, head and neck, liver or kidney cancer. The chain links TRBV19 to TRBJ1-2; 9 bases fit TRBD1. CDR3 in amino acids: CAGRDRDYGYTF. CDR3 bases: TGTGCCGGCCGGGACAGGGACTATGGCTACACCTTC.